The source of this T cell receptor (beta chain) is a study of sequential checkpoint blockade in melanoma. Study background: Maintenance nivolumab came after either treatment sequence.

Trimming removed 8 bases at V and 2 bases at J, with 18 bases between. Germline CDR1 and CDR2: MDHEN and SYDVKM. There are 16 residues in the CDR3. Described treatment: randomized to nivolumab then ipilimumab (arm A) or the reverse (arm B). DNA-damaging chemotherapy had not been given to any patient beforehand. From thawed PBMCs, live CD3+CD8+ cells negative for CD19 and CD56 were sorted. Produced via immunoSEQ multiplex PCR; TCRdb's table is partial and in-frame only. Here the sample spans 20,000 to 25,000 clones, approximately 82% being singletons. The TCR comes from a human donor with melanoma. The genes are TRBV28 and TRBJ2-2; D is perhaps TRBD1 (6 bases). The specimen was CD8+ T cells sorted from blood (inferred from file names), collected from a patient given nivolumab and ipilimumab in sequence. The CDR3 region has the DNA TGTGCCAGCCTTGCAGGGGCCATCATTAACACCGGGGAGCTGTTTTTT. This codes for CASLAGAIINTGELFF.